Shown below are 12 T cell receptor beta chains from a single sample sequenced in a study of CD8+CD57+ T cells in acquired aplastic anemia. The study profiled TCR beta VDJ and CDR3 using genomic DNA as template. TCRdb re-called the reads with MiXCR, one entry per CDR3 protein. The sample yields roughly 250,000 distinct CDR3 sequences, 82% seen once. Patients sequenced had flow cytometry evidence of CD8+CD57+ cell expansion. The specimen sequenced was sorted CD4+, CD8+, or CD8+CD57+ T cells (not recorded which) from PBMCs. These receptors all stem from a human donor with aplastic anemia.

As to this clonotype: Since the CDR3 does not end with the conserved phenylalanine or tryptophan, this likely comes from a read error. The DNA is left out, because the CDR3 cannot be placed on it with certainty; the CDR3 is given as TCRdb lists it. This sequence joins TRBV2 and TRBJ1-2; the listed D gene, TRBD1, was not tested against the DNA. The germline V gene has CDR1 SNHLY and CDR2 FYNNEI. Both ends counted, the CDR3 spans 15 residues. The chain's CDR3 is CASSLTGGDDYGYTP.

V usage is TRBV15 and J usage is TRBJ2-1; D remains ambiguous. The end of the DNA aligns better with TRBJ2-7, so the J call may be wrong. Looked up from germline, CDR1 is LNHNV and CDR2 is YYDKDF (reference sequence). The CDR3 contains 15 residues. In DNA form, the CDR3 reads TGTGCCACCAGCAGTGGATTGGAAAGGGCGGATGAGCAGTACTTC. Translating gives CATSSGLERADEQYF.

As for this clonotype: The conserved final phenylalanine or tryptophan is absent from the CDR3, which likely points to a read error. Because the CDR3's place on the DNA is in doubt, the DNA is left out and the CDR3 is given as listed by TCRdb. The chain couples TRBV7-2 to TRBJ2-4; the table assigns TRBD2, which was not confirmed against the DNA. The CDR3 spans 12 residues, counting both ends. CDR1 is SGHTA, CDR2 FQGNSA, per germline. CDR3 amino acids: CASGGAGNIQTL.

The rearrangement joins TRBV10-3 to TRBJ2-5; a possible D gene is TRBD1 (6 bases). Germline CDR1 is ENHRY and CDR2 is SYGVKD. The V end was cut by 7 bases, the J end by 2 bases, with 11 bases between. The length of the CDR3 is 13 residues. CDR3 amino acids: CAITRTEQETQYF. The CDR3 DNA is TGTGCCATCACTAGGACAGAGCAAGAGACCCAGTACTTC.

The chain has TRBV7-8 and TRBJ2-2; 8 positions agree with TRBD1. Looked up from germline, CDR1 is SGHVS and CDR2 is FQNEAQ. The V gene end was trimmed by 3 bases and the J gene end by 11 bases; junction bases not matched to a gene: 11. The CDR3 runs to 15 residues. This chain's CDR3 is CASSFRTGNTAELFF. DNA for the CDR3: TGTGCCAGCAGCTTCCGGACAGGGAACACCGCCGAGCTGTTTTTT.

This clonotype showed up just once. The CDR3 sequence is CASSLTHRWYNDEQFF. In nucleotides, the CDR3 is TGTGCCAGCAGCTTAACCCACCGCTGGTACAATGATGAGCAGTTCTTC. The chain carries TRBV7-2 and TRBJ2-1; D not certain. CDR3 length: 16 amino acids. In germline, CDR1 is SGHTA, CDR2 FQGNSA. Trimming removed 2 bases at V and 8 bases at J, with 19 bases between.

This clonotype has just a few counts. No conserved phenylalanine or tryptophan is present at the end of the CDR3, so a read error is the likely explanation. It is unclear where the CDR3 begins or ends on the DNA, so no DNA is shown, and the CDR3 is as TCRdb lists it. The chain employs TRBV7-8 and TRBJ2-5; the DNA was not used to check the table's D call, TRBD1. The length of the CDR3 is 12 amino acids, counting both ends. Per the germline V gene, CDR1 is SGHVS and CDR2 is FQNEAQ. The chain's CDR3 is CASSVAGGPETL.

The genes are TRBV7-9 and TRBJ2-1, with D possibly called TRBD1 or TRBD2 (5 bases each). Germline CDR1 and CDR2: SEHNR and FQNEAQ (reference sequence). V dropped 2 bases and J dropped 16 bases, with 24 bases sitting between them. The CDR3 length is 15 residues. The DNA of the CDR3 is TGTGCCAGCAGCTTACAAGCGGCAGGGAACACTGAAGATTTCTTC. Its protein is CASSLQAAGNTEDFF.

This clonotype was observed a single time. CDR3 residues: CASSLYPGRGDTYEQYF. CDR3 sequence (DNA): TGCGCCAGCAGCTTGTACCCGGGGCGGGGTGATACCTACGAGCAGTACTTC. This rearrangement joins TRBV5-1 to TRBJ2-7; a weak D match, TRBD2 (6 bases). This CDR3 is built from 17 residues. V lost 1 base, J lost 2 bases, and 19 bases lay in between. CDR1 and CDR2 (germline): SGHRS, YFSETQ.

The chain has TRBV7-3 and TRBJ2-5, with no clear D. Trimming shortened V by 2 bases and J by 14 bases, and 21 bases separated the two germline ends. The CDR3 extends over 14 amino acids. Germline-derived CDR1 and CDR2 are SGHTA and FQGTGA. CDR3 loop: CASSLSGGEQNEYF. Here the CDR3 DNA reads TGTGCCAGCAGCTTATCAGGCGGCGAACAAAATGAATACTTC.

CDR3 sequence reads: CASRGQQPQHF. In DNA form, the CDR3 reads TGTGCCAGCAGAGGCCAGCAGCCCCAGCATTTT. V usage is TRBV13 and J usage is TRBJ1-5; D is uncertain. This CDR3 region has 11 residues. CDR1 and CDR2 from the germline V gene are PRHDT and FYEKMQ (reference sequence). V was trimmed by 6 bases and J by 7 bases, leaving 7 bases between them. Looking up the rest from reference TRBV13 and TRBJ1-5 gives the full variable domain: AAGVIQSPRHLIKEKRETATLKCYPIPRHDTVYWYQQGPGQDPQFLISFYEKMQSDKGSIPDRFSAQQFSDYHSELNMSSLELGDSALYFCASRGQQPQHFGDGTRLSIL.

There are a few counts of this clonotype. The chain joins TRBV7-8 to TRBJ2-3; 10 bases fit TRBD1. The V segment lost 3 bases and the J segment 2 bases; nucleotides outside the gene matches: 14. The germline gives CDR1 SGHVS, CDR2 FQNEAQ. CDR3 length equals 19 residues. The CDR3 DNA is TGTGCCAGCAGCTTTCATCCAGACGGGACAGGGGCCGTCACAGATACGCAGTATTTT. Protein: CASSFHPDGTGAVTDTQYF. The variable domain in full, with the rest retrieved from reference TRBV7-8 and TRBJ2-3, is GAGVSQSPRYKVAKRGQDVALRCDPISGHVSLFWYQQALGQGPEFLTYFQNEAQLDKSGLPSDRFFAERPEGSVSTLKIQRTQQEDSAVYLCASSFHPDGTGAVTDTQYFGPGTRLTVL.